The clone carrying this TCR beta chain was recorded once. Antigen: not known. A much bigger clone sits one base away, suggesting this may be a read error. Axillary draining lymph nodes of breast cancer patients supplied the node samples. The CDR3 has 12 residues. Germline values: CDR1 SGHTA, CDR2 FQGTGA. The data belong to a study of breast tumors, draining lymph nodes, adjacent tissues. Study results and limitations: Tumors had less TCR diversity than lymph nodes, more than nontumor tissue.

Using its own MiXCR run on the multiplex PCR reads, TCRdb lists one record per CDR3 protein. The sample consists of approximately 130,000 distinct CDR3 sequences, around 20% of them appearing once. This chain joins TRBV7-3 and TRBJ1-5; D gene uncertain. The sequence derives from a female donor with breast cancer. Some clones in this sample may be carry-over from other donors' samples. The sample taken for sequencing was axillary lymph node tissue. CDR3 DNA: TGTGCCAGCAGTCGCGGGGATCAGCCCCGGCATTTT. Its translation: CASSRGDQPRHF.